The source of this TCR beta chain is a study of T cell repertoires in cytomegalovirus infection. As for the study in general: Carrying CMV and the relevant HLA type showed in public TCR beta signatures.

Study findings and constraints: People with CMV and the relevant HLA were identified by cumulative public TCR beta family frequency. What dominated the ex vivo response were HLA-C-restricted CMV-specific TCR beta clonotypes.

This CDR3 comprises 16 residues. The junction had 11 bases not matched to a gene; V was cut back by 6 bases and J by 1 base. Germline V gene lookup returns CDR1 MDHEN and CDR2 SYDVKM. Comments on this clonotype: Its antigen is as yet unknown.

TCRdb called the reads again in MiXCR, with one record for every CDR3 protein. The sample has 200,000 to 250,000 distinct CDR3 sequences, about 23% seen once. The TCR was taken from a human donor in good health (CMV status not recorded). Some clones in this sample may be carry-over from other donors' samples. Source material: CD8+ T cells from PBMCs. The J gene is TRBJ1-1, the V gene TRBV28; 7 bases map to TRBD1. The CDR3 DNA reads TGTGCCAGCAGCTCACACCTGGGACAGCCGAACACTGAAGCTTTCTTT. It codes for CASSSHLGQPNTEAFF. Filled out from reference TRBV28 and TRBJ1-1, the complete variable domain reads DVKVTQSSRYLVKRTGEKVFLECVQDMDHENMFWYRQDPGLGLRLIYFSYDVKMKEKGDIPEGYSVSREKKERFSLILESASTNQTSMYLCASSSHLGQPNTEAFFGQGTRLTVV.